The 21 T cell receptor beta chains below come from one sample, sequenced in a study of T cells of healthy individuals. TCRdb processed the 5' RACE reads anew with MiXCR; each CDR3 protein has one entry. Here the sample spans 90,000 to 100,000 distinct CDR3 sequences, 15% to 20% being singletons. The source is a human donor in good health.

This chain uses TRBV7-9 with TRBJ2-5; D remains ambiguous. Germline-derived CDR1 and CDR2 are SEHNR and FQNEAQ (reference sequence). The CDR3 has 13 amino acids. Trimming removed 3 bases from V and 5 bases from J, with 10 bases in between. The CDR3 DNA is TGTGCCAGCAGCTTTGTGGAAAGGGAGACCCAGTACTTC. The encoded protein is CASSFVERETQYF. Full variable domain (remainder filled in from reference TRBV7-9 and TRBJ2-5): DTGVSQNPRHKITKRGQNVTFRCDPISEHNRLYWYRQTLGQGPEFLTYFQNEAQLEKSRLLSDRFSAERPKGSFSTLEIQRTEQGDSAMYLCASSFVERETQYFGPGTRLLVL.

V and J are TRBV28 and TRBJ2-3; D is undetermined. V was trimmed by 0 bases and J by 1 base, leaving 2 bases between them. The CDR3 covers 13 residues. Germline CDR1 and CDR2: MDHEN and SYDVKM. As DNA, the CDR3 is TGTGCCAGCAGTTTATGGGGCACAGATACGCAGTATTTT. This encodes CASSLWGTDTQYF.

This clonotype has at least ten counts. The gene calls are TRBV20-1 and TRBJ2-3; TRBD2 aligns across 11 bases. Germline V gene sequence: CDR1 DFQATT, CDR2 SNEGSKA (reference sequence). The CDR3 has 13 amino acids. After removal of 2 bases from V and 5 bases from J, the junction contained 0 bases not matched to a gene. The CDR3 region has the DNA TGCAGTGCTAGAACTAGCGGGAGAGATACGCAGTATTTT. Translation: CSARTSGRDTQYF.

V usage is TRBV6-2 or TRBV6-3 and J usage is TRBJ2-1, with a possible D match to TRBD1 (6 bases). The V end lost 0 bases, the J end lost 13 bases, and 10 bases lay between the germline ends. The germline V gene has CDR1 MNHEY and CDR2 SVGEGT. There are 12 residues in the CDR3. The CDR3 here is CASSYSNRAQFF. CDR3 sequence (DNA): TGTGCCAGCAGTTACTCGAACAGGGCCCAGTTCTTC.

This clonotype was seen ten or more times. The V call is TRBV6-5, the J call TRBJ1-1; no clear D. The V gene's germline CDR1 is MNHEY and CDR2 SVGAGI. Deletions cut 2 bases from V and 4 bases from J, with 11 bases between. The length of the CDR3 is 14 residues. The CDR3 region is CASSYEYKATEAFF. CDR3 DNA sequence: TGTGCCAGCAGTTACGAGTATAAGGCCACTGAAGCTTTCTTT.

The chain is built from TRBV3-1 and TRBJ2-7; D uncertain. In germline, CDR1 is LGHDT, CDR2 YNNKEL (reference sequence). This CDR3 comprises 12 residues. V lost 1 base, J lost 2 bases, and 3 bases lay in between. As DNA, the CDR3 is TGTGCCAGCAGCCAAGGTCCCTACGAGCAGTACTTC. Its protein is CASSQGPYEQYF.

This clonotype was recorded many times. This sequence joins TRBV6-6 and TRBJ2-5; 8 nucleotides match TRBD2. Germline V gene data show CDR1 as MNHNY and CDR2 as SVGAGI (reference sequence). J lost 4 bases, V lost 2 bases, and 6 bases had no gene match. The CDR3 extends over 15 amino acids. CDR3 sequence reads: CASSYLGLAGETQYF. CDR3 nucleotides: TGTGCCAGCAGTTACCTCGGCCTAGCGGGAGAGACCCAGTACTTC.

This clonotype was seen a few times. The J gene is TRBJ1-1, the V gene TRBV12-3 or TRBV12-4, with unresolved D. V lost 6 bases and J lost 6, with 8 bases in between. The CDR3 contains 11 residues. This CDR3 is CASRQGAEAFF. CDR3 sequence (DNA): TGTGCCAGCAGGCAAGGAGCTGAAGCTTTCTTT.

This clonotype has a count of ten or more. The V and J genes are TRBV12-3 or TRBV12-4 and TRBJ2-7, with 7 bases identical to TRBD1. V trimming: 6 bases; J trimming: 2 bases; junction bases outside the gene matches: 4. The CDR3 is 13 amino acids. The CDR3 is CASRTGVTYEQYF. CDR3 DNA sequence: TGTGCCAGCAGAACAGGGGTTACCTACGAGCAGTACTTC.

On this clonotype itself: A single base separates this from a much larger clone, so it may be a read error. The chain couples TRBV2 to TRBJ1-5; 7 nucleotides align to TRBD1. The CDR3 consists of 12 residues. CDR1 SNHLY and CDR2 FYNNEI come from the germline V gene. CDR3 amino acids: CARSDRAQPQHF. CDR3 in DNA: TGTGCCAGGAGTGACAGGGCCCAGCCCCAGCATTTT.

V usage is TRBV28 and J usage is TRBJ2-5; 7 nucleotides align to TRBD1. J gave up 4 bases and V 5 bases, and 4 bases lay outside the gene matches. The CDR3 length is 13 residues. Germline V gene lookup returns CDR1 MDHEN and CDR2 SYDVKM. CDR3 protein: CASSGTGVETQYF. CDR3 DNA: TGTGCCAGCAGTGGAACAGGGGTAGAGACCCAGTACTTC.

The V call is TRBV18, the J call TRBJ1-1; unclear D gene. The CDR3 has 14 residues. Germline-derived CDR1 and CDR2 are KGHSH and LQKENI. Trimming took off 3 bases at V and 3 bases at J, with 11 bases between the two ends. The CDR3 spells CASSPLGGDTEAFF. The CDR3 bases are TGTGCCAGCTCACCTCTGGGAGGAGACACTGAAGCTTTCTTT.

This clonotype appeared many times. This chain links TRBV15 with TRBJ2-3; tentatively, D is TRBD2 (6 bases). The CDR3 extends over 15 amino acids. CDR1 and CDR2 (germline): LNHNV, YYDKDF (reference sequence). Trimming stripped 3 bases from V and 1 base from J, with 11 bases between. CDR3 DNA: TGTGCCACCAGCAGTGAGACGGGGGGCACAGATACGCAGTATTTT. Encoded protein: CATSSETGGTDTQYF.

The genes are TRBV5-1 and TRBJ2-1; no firm D call. V lost 7 bases and J 0 bases, leaving 14 bases between the germline ends. There are 15 residues in the CDR3. Looked up from germline, CDR1 is SGHRS and CDR2 is YFSETQ. The CDR3 protein is CASGQIKGSYNEQFF. In DNA, the CDR3 is TGCGCCAGCGGCCAAATCAAGGGCTCCTACAATGAGCAGTTCTTC.

This chain links TRBV5-1 with TRBJ2-1; 8 nucleotides align to TRBD2. Germline-derived CDR1 and CDR2 are SGHRS and YFSETQ. The junction had 11 bases not matched to a gene; V was cut back by 2 bases and J by 4 bases. This CDR3 spans 17 amino acids. The CDR3 spells CASSFSPGTRVYNEQFF. The DNA for the CDR3 is TGCGCCAGCAGCTTTTCACCCGGGACTAGGGTTTACAATGAGCAGTTCTTC.

The chain couples TRBV13 to TRBJ2-7; TRBD1 or TRBD2 may be the D gene (5 bases each). The length of the CDR3 is 15 residues. Germline V lookup: CDR1 PRHDT, CDR2 FYEKMQ (reference sequence). Trimming stripped 5 bases from V and 2 bases from J, with 16 bases between. The DNA for the CDR3 is TGTGCCAGCAGCCCGGCCGGGACCACCCCCTACGAGCAGTACTTC. Its protein is CASSPAGTTPYEQYF.

The table lists this clonotype with many counts. The chain couples TRBV28 to TRBJ2-7, with D possibly matching TRBD2 (6 bases). The CDR3 is 12 amino acids. Germline-derived CDR1 and CDR2 are MDHEN and SYDVKM. V was cut by 3 bases and J by 5 bases, with 8 bases left in between. The CDR3: CASSLRGNEQYF. The CDR3 DNA is TGTGCCAGCAGTTTGCGGGGTAACGAGCAGTACTTC.

The CDR3 here is CASSPLSADTQYF. CDR3 nucleotide sequence: TGTGCCAGCAGTCCCCTCTCCGCAGATACGCAGTATTTT. This chain joins TRBV6-2 or TRBV6-3 and TRBJ2-3; D is undetermined. The V end lost 5 bases, the J end lost 4 bases, and 10 bases lay between the germline ends. Germline CDR1 reads MNHEY; CDR2 reads SVGEGT. The CDR3 totals 13 residues.

This rearrangement joins TRBV5-1 to TRBJ1-1; D call uncertain. The V end was cut by 0 bases, the J end by 5 bases, with 11 bases between. The CDR3 runs to 14 residues. In germline, CDR1 is SGHRS, CDR2 YFSETQ. CDR3 in amino acids: CASSLVSLGTEAFF. The CDR3 DNA is TGCGCCAGCAGCTTGGTGAGTCTGGGAACTGAAGCTTTCTTT.

This chain uses TRBV21-1 with TRBJ1-5; whether TRBD1, the table's D call, matches the DNA was not checked. TRBV21-1 is tagged as a pseudogene. The CDR3 contains 18 residues. CDR3: CASSKRGEETGDDQPQHF. For the CDR3, the DNA is TGTGCCAGCAGCAAACGGGGAGAAGAGACAGGGGACGATCAGCCCCAGCATTTT.

This clonotype was recorded a few times. This chain connects TRBV12-3 or TRBV12-4 to TRBJ2-2, with unresolved D. The CDR3 totals 12 residues. Trimming shortened V by 7 bases and J by 0 bases, and 3 bases separated the two germline ends. The CDR3 is CASNTNTGELFF. CDR3 in DNA: TGTGCCAGCAACACGAACACCGGGGAGCTGTTTTTT.